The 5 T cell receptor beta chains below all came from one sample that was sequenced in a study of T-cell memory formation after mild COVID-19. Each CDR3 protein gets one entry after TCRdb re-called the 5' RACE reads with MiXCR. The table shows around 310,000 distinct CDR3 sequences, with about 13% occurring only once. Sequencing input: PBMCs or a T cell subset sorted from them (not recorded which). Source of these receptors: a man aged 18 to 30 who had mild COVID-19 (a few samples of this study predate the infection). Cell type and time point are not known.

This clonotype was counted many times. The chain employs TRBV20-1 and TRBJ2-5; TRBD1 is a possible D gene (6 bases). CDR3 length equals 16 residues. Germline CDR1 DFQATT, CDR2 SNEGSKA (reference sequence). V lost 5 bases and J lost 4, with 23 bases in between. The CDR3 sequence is CSAQSGWQGFPETQYF. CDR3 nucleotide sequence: TGCAGTGCTCAGAGCGGATGGCAGGGGTTCCCAGAGACCCAGTACTTC.

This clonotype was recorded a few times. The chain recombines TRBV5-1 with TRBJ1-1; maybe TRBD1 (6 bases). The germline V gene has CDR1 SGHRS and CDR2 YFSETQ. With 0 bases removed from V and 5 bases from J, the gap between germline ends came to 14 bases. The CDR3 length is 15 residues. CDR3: CASSLAGGRWTEAFF. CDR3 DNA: TGCGCCAGCAGCTTGGCGGGGGGGCGCTGGACTGAAGCTTTCTTT.

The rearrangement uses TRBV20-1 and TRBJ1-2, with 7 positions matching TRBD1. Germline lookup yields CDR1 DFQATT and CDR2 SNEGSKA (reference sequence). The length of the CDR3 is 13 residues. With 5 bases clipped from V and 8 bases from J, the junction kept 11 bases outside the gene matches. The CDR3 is CSAVGQYEKGYTF. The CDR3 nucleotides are TGCAGTGCTGTGGGACAGTATGAGAAGGGCTACACCTTC.

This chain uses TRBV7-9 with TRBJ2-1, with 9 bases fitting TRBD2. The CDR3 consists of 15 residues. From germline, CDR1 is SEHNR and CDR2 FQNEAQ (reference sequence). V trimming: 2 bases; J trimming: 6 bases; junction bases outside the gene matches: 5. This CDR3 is CASSLTGSGGNEQFF. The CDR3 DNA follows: TGTGCCAGCAGCTTAACGGGTAGCGGGGGCAATGAGCAGTTCTTC.

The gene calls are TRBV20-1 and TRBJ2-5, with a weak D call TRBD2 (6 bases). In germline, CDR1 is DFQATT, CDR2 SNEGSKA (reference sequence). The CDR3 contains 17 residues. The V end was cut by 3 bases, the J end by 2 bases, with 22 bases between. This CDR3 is CSARLPGLYEDQETQYF. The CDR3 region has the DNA TGCAGTGCTAGGCTCCCGGGACTTTACGAAGATCAAGAGACCCAGTACTTC.